This T cell receptor beta chain was identified in a study of T cell responses to AZD1222 COVID-19 vaccine. General study results and limits: Clonal diversity was possibly underestimated, and white British individuals and females predominated among donors. Increases in Spike-specific TCR breadth and depth were seen after two AZD1222 doses.

The table came from immunoSEQ multiplex PCR; TCRdb's copy has only in-frame clones and leaves some out. The sample carries 200,000 to 250,000 clones, approximately 94% recorded once. J lost 3 bases, V lost 4 bases, and 7 bases had no gene match. This CDR3 comprises 14 residues. Germline CDR1 SGDLS, CDR2 YYNGEE. This clone was counted a single time. Its target is unknown. The TCR originated in an adult who received the MenACWY meningococcal vaccine as a control. The chain joins TRBV9 to TRBJ2-7; TRBD1 matches at 7 bases. The sample was peripheral blood, taken 28 days after the second dose of the MenACWY control vaccine. As DNA, the CDR3 is TGTGCCAGCAGCTACTCCAGGGACAGCTACGAGCAGTACTTC. It encodes CASSYSRDSYEQYF.